The T cell receptor beta chain described here comes from a study of blood T cell repertoires in COVID-19. As for the study in general: Whether acute or convalescent, the COVID-19 samples came from the United States, Italy and Spain. PBMCs, B-cell-depleted T cells, or T cells were the source of the cDNA or gDNA that made up the material.

CDR1 and CDR2 (germline): WNHNN, SYGVQD (reference sequence). V shed 2 bases and J shed 1 base, with 5 bases lying between them. The CDR3 sequence is 13 residues long. Under the authors' procedure: Amplification from reference gene primers served as the basis for estimated nucleated cell counts. The table came from immunoSEQ multiplex PCR; TCRdb's copy has only in-frame clones and leaves some out. The V and J calls and the clone size are those of that table, but D and trimming were determined from the DNA. Of around 190,000 clones in the sample, around 83% were seen once. As concerns this clone: The sample carries other DNA sequences with the same CDR3.

The sequencing sample was made of peripheral blood. The V gene is TRBV10-1, the J gene TRBJ1-1; the D is unclear. The clonotype comes from a woman aged 60 to 75 with acute or convalescent COVID-19. Here the CDR3 reads CASSEEGNTEAFF. The CDR3 bases are TGCGCCAGCAGTGAGGAGGGGAACACTGAAGCTTTCTTT.